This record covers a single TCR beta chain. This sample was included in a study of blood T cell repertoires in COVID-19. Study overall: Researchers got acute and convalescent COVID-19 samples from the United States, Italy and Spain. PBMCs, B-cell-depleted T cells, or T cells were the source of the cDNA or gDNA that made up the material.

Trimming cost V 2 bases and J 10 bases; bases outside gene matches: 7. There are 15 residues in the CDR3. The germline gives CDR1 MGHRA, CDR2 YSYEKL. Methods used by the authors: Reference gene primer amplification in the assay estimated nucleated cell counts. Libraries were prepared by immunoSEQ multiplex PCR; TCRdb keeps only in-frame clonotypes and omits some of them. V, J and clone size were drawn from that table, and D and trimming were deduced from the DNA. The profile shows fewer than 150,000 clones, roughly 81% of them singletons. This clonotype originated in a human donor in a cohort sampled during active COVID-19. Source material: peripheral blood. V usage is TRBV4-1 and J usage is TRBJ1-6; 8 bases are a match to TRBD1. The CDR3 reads CASSQLTGVGSPLHF. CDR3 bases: TGCGCCAGCAGCCAACTGACAGGGGTTGGATCACCCCTCCACTTT.